This T cell receptor (beta chain) came from a study of blood T cell repertoires in COVID-19. Using immunoSEQ multiplex PCR, the repertoire was profiled, and TCRdb retains in-frame clones only, with some absent. Altogether 80,000 or so clones are present, approximately 85% being singletons, with the ten largest covering 9.6%. Germline-derived CDR1 and CDR2 are SGHTA and FQGNSA. This CDR3 comprises 15 residues. The junction had 6 bases not matched to a gene; V was cut back by 5 bases and J by 2 bases. The V call is TRBV7-2, the J call TRBJ2-7; 10 bases are shared with TRBD1. This TCR was recovered from a man aged 45-65 years with COVID-19, enrolled during active disease. The specimen was peripheral blood. The CDR3 DNA reads as TGTGCCAGCAGCAAAATGGGACAGGGGACCTACGAGCAGTACTTC. It translates to CASSKMGQGTYEQYF.